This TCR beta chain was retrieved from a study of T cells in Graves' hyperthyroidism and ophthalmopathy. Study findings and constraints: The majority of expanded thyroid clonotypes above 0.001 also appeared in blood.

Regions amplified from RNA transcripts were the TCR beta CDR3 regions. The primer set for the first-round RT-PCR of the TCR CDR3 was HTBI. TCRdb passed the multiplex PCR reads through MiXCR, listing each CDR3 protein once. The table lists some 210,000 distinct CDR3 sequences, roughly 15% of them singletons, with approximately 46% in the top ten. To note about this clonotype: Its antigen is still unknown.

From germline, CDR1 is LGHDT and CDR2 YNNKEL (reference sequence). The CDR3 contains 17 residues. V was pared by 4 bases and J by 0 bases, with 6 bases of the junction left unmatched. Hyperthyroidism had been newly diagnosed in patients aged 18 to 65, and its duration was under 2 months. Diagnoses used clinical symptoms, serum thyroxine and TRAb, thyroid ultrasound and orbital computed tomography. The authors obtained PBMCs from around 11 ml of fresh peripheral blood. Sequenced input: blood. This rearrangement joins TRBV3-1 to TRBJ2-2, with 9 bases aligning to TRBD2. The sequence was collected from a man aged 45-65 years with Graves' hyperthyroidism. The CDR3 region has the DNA TGTGCCAGCAGCCTAAGTGCTAGCGGGGCGAACACCGGGGAGCTGTTTTTT. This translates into CASSLSASGANTGELFF. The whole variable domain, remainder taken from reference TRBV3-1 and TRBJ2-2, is DTAVSQTPKYLVTQMGNDKSIKCEQNLGHDTMYWYKQDSKKFLKIMFSYNNKELIINETVPNRFSPKSPDKAHLNLHINSLELGDSAVYFCASSLSASGANTGELFFGEGSRLTVL.